This is a list of T cell receptor beta chains from one sample in a study of PD-1 blockade in classical Hodgkin lymphoma. Data came from immunoSEQ multiplex PCR; TCRdb stores just in-frame clones and leaves some out. The table records fewer than 30,000 clones, more than 70% of them present only once. Input material: CD4+ T cells from blood. The origin of the receptors is a human donor with classical Hodgkin lymphoma. Each CDR3 is given with its conserved first and last residue. D genes are given only for firm matches. A clone size is listed for some rows: how often the clone was seen (once, few, many), or a class if it is expanded.

CASSMENVKTQYF | TGTGCCAGCAGTATGGAAAACGTGAAGACCCAGTACTTC | TRBJ2-5 | NA | NA | TRBV5-4
CATSRDLLAGGPGSVYF | TGTGCCACCAGCAGAGATTTACTAGCGGGAGGGCCCGGGTCTGTTTACTTC | TRBJ2-7 | TRBD2 | NA | TRBV15
CASSLQGSTEAFF | TGTGCCAGCAGCTTACAGGGTTCCACTGAAGCTTTCTTT | TRBJ1-1 | NA | NA | TRBV11-3
CASSGDQETQYF | TGTGCCAGCAGCGGAGATCAAGAGACCCAGTACTTC | TRBJ2-5 | NA | NA | TRBV9
CASSLERISYEQYF | TGTGCCAGCAGCTTAGAGCGGATCTCCTACGAGCAGTACTTC | TRBJ2-7 | NA | NA | TRBV11-2
CASSSGLAGGASYEQYF | TGTGCCAGCAGCTCGGGACTAGCGGGAGGGGCCTCCTACGAGCAGTACTTC | TRBJ2-7 | TRBD2 | NA | TRBV5-4
CASSQQSAGERAYEQYF | TGTGCCAGCAGCCAACAGTCCGCGGGAGAGAGGGCCTACGAGCAGTACTTC | TRBJ2-7 | TRBD2 | NA | TRBV4-2
CASSYRQGGTNEKLFF | TGTGCCAGCAGTTACAGGCAGGGTGGAACTAATGAAAAACTGTTTTTT | TRBJ1-4 | NA | NA | TRBV6-6
CASSEEYGRWGAKNIQYF | TGTGCCAGCAGTGAAGAGTACGGGCGGTGGGGGGCCAAAAACATTCAGTACTTC | TRBJ2-4 | NA | NA | TRBV6-1
CASSWTSGSTDTQYF | TGCGCCAGCAGCTGGACTAGCGGAAGCACAGATACGCAGTATTTT | TRBJ2-3 | TRBD2 | NA | TRBV5-1
CASRPGQGANYGYTF | TGTGCCAGTAGGCCGGGACAGGGTGCTAACTATGGCTACACCTTC | TRBJ1-2 | TRBD1 | few | TRBV19
CSASSGAYNEQFF | TGCAGCGCTTCTAGCGGGGCTTACAATGAGCAGTTCTTC | TRBJ2-1 | TRBD2 | NA | TRBV29-1
CATSRDRLGNTGELFF | TGTGCCACCAGCAGAGATCGGCTAGGGAACACCGGGGAGCTGTTTTTT | TRBJ2-2 | NA | once | TRBV15
CASSARQMPPYNEQFF | TGTGCCAGCAGTGCCAGACAGATGCCGCCCTACAATGAGCAGTTCTTC | TRBJ2-1 | NA | NA | TRBV2
CASTFPPTGGVWINYGYTF | TGTGCCAGCACCTTCCCCCCCACAGGGGGCGTCTGGATTAACTATGGCTACACCTTC | TRBJ1-2 | TRBD1 | NA | TRBV7-2
CASRYRGLSADTQYF | TGCGCCAGCAGGTACAGGGGGCTTAGCGCAGATACGCAGTATTTT | TRBJ2-3 | TRBD1 | NA | TRBV4-3
CASSLGTIDTGELFF | TGTGCCAGTTCGTTGGGGACTATCGACACCGGGGAGCTGTTTTTT | TRBJ2-2 | TRBD2 | NA | TRBV28
CASSPPGTGGIDTQYF | TGTGCCAGCAGCCCACCCGGGACAGGGGGAATAGATACGCAGTATTTT | TRBJ2-3 | TRBD1 | NA | TRBV7-6
CASSPPVDSGNTIYF | TGTGCCAGCTCACCACCAGTCGACTCTGGAAACACCATATATTTT | TRBJ1-3 | NA | once | TRBV18
CASSLGITGLTEAFF | TGCGCCAGCAGCTTGGGGATAACAGGGTTGACTGAAGCTTTCTTT | TRBJ1-1 | NA | NA | TRBV5-1
CASQSAGLSNQPQHF | TGTGCCAGTCAGTCGGCAGGGTTAAGCAATCAGCCCCAGCATTTT | TRBJ1-5 | NA | NA | TRBV5-6
CASSLDSNQPQHF | TGTGCCAGCAGTCTGGATAGCAATCAGCCCCAGCATTTT | TRBJ1-5 | NA | few | TRBV2
CASRDPGNEKLFF | TGTGCCTCGAGGGACCCGGGGAATGAAAAACTGTTTTTT | TRBJ1-4 | NA | NA | TRBV10-3
CASSPSGSVLGTEAFF | TGTGCCAGCTCACCGTCGGGGTCCGTATTGGGAACTGAAGCTTTCTTT | TRBJ1-1 | NA | NA | TRBV18
CASSIAGQYSNQPQHF | TGTGCCAGTAGTATAGCTGGTCAATATAGCAATCAGCCCCAGCATTTT | TRBJ1-5 | NA | few | TRBV19
CASSIGQAPGYEQYF | TGTGCCAGTAGTATAGGGCAAGCGCCAGGTTACGAGCAGTACTTC | TRBJ2-7 | NA | once | TRBV19
CASSLQGLSGNTIYF | TGCGCCAGCAGTTTGCAGGGGTTGTCTGGAAACACCATATATTTT | TRBJ1-3 | NA | NA | TRBV5-1
CASSTEDSSSYNEQFF | TGTGCCAGCAGCACCGAGGACAGTAGCTCCTACAATGAGCAGTTCTTC | TRBJ2-1 | NA | NA | TRBV21-1
CASGAGAHETQYF | TGTGCCAGCGGAGCGGGGGCGCATGAGACCCAGTACTTC | TRBJ2-5 | TRBD2 | NA | TRBV7-3
CASSPWDRFYEQYF | TGTGCCAGCAGCCCTTGGGACAGATTTTACGAGCAGTACTTC | TRBJ2-7 | TRBD1 | NA | TRBV5-6
CASSAATYEQYF | TGTGCCAGCAGCGCAGCAACCTACGAGCAGTACTTC | TRBJ2-7 | NA | NA | TRBV7-8
CASRRTGVGNTIYF | TGTGCCAGCAGACGGACAGGGGTCGGAAACACCATATATTTT | TRBJ1-3 | TRBD1 | NA | TRBV28
CASSVGGLGGGETQYF | TGTGCCAGCAGCGTAGGGGGACTAGGAGGGGGAGAGACCCAGTACTTC | TRBJ2-5 | TRBD2 | NA | TRBV9
CASSKEVGSQNCGRRYEQYF | TGTGCCAGCAGCAAAGAAGTTGGTTCCCAAAATTGCGGGAGGAGGTACGAGCAGTACTTC | TRBJ2-7 | NA | NA | TRBV21-1
CASTTRAGANVLTF | TGTGCCAGTACTACGAGGGCTGGGGCCAACGTCCTGACTTTC | TRBJ2-6 | NA | few | TRBV19
CASSEKMREIVGEQFF | TGTGCCAGCAGTGAAAAGATGCGGGAGATTGTCGGTGAGCAGTTCTTC | TRBJ2-1 | TRBD2 | NA | TRBV2
CASSRTDGGYGYTF | TGTGCCAGCAGCCGAACGGACGGAGGCTATGGCTACACCTTC | TRBJ1-2 | NA | NA | TRBV5-5
CASSSDRQETQYF | TGTGCCAGCAGCTCAGACAGGCAAGAGACCCAGTACTTC | TRBJ2-5 | NA | NA | TRBV7-2
CASSPGLEAYEQYF | TGTGCCAGTAGCCCAGGACTAGAGGCCTACGAGCAGTACTTC | TRBJ2-7 | TRBD2 | NA | TRBV5-4
CASSLVAADTQYF | TGCGCCAGCAGCTTGGTGGCAGCAGATACGCAGTATTTT | TRBJ2-3 | NA | NA | TRBV5-1
CASSLDSRYGYTF | TGTGCCAGCAGCTTGGATTCCCGTTATGGCTACACCTTC | TRBJ1-2 | NA | NA | TRBV5-5
CASSPLGGLTDTQYF | TGTGCCAGTAGCCCTCTGGGCGGCCTCACAGATACGCAGTATTTT | TRBJ2-3 | NA | NA | TRBV6-6
CASSVTGGANYGYTF | TGTGCCAGCAGTGTGACAGGGGGAGCTAACTATGGCTACACCTTC | TRBJ1-2 | TRBD1 | NA | TRBV6-1
CASSLGQVGTGELFF | TGTGCCAGCAGCTTAGGGCAGGTCGGCACCGGGGAGCTGTTTTTT | TRBJ2-2 | NA | NA | TRBV7-9
CASSLGAAGGNSGYTF | TGTGCCAGCAGCTTAGGGGCGGCAGGGGGTAATAGCGGCTACACCTTC | TRBJ1-2 | TRBD1 | NA | TRBV7-2
CASSTAGVGNQPQHF | TGTGCCAGCAGCACAGCAGGGGTCGGCAATCAGCCCCAGCATTTT | TRBJ1-5 | NA | NA | TRBV28